A single sample gave rise to the 11 T cell receptor beta chains below, sequenced in a study of spatial heterogeneity in lung cancer. One entry per CDR3 protein, called by TCRdb with MiXCR from the 5' RACE reads. The sample consists of about 9,200 distinct CDR3 sequences, around 3% of them appearing once. No antigen is known for these receptors. Findings of the study overall: How many expanded intratumoral alpha and beta TCRs were present tracked the tumor mutation count, which was a count of nonsynonymous mutations.

Sample time point: sample taken at primary tumor resection. The source was lung tumor tissue, collected at surgery. All receptors come from a male donor with early-stage non-small cell lung cancer.

This clonotype was found many times. This chain joins TRBV7-9 and TRBJ1-1, with D possibly TRBD1 on 5 matching bases. V shed 5 bases and J shed 4 bases, with 17 bases lying between them. The CDR3 is 15 residues long. CDR1 and CDR2 (germline): SEHNR, FQNEAQ (reference sequence). CDR3 in amino acids: CASSSWDSSRTEAFF. CDR3 nucleotides: TGTGCCAGCAGCAGCTGGGACTCAAGCCGCACTGAAGCTTTCTTT.

This clonotype was observed at least ten times. The genes are TRBV7-8 and TRBJ1-4, with TRBD1 as a possible D gene (5 bases). Germline loops: CDR1 SGHVS, CDR2 FQNEAQ. The CDR3 has 13 residues. Trimming cost V 1 base and J 14 bases, with 14 bases left between them. Here the CDR3 DNA reads TGTGCCAGCAGCTTAGGGCAGGGAGAAGGTCTGTTTTTT. It codes for CASSLGQGEGLFF.

This clonotype was seen ten or more times. The chain is built from TRBV6-5 and TRBJ1-1, with D unresolved. V shed 0 bases and J shed 3 bases, with 5 bases lying between them. The CDR3 runs 13 residues. Germline assignment: CDR1 MNHEY and CDR2 SVGAGI. Here the CDR3 reads CASSYSKDTEAFF. In nucleotides, the CDR3 is TGTGCCAGCAGTTACTCGAAGGACACTGAAGCTTTCTTT.

The V gene is TRBV20-1, the J gene TRBJ2-2; D is perhaps TRBD1 (6 bases). The CDR3 is 16 amino acids. V dropped 3 bases and J dropped 5 bases, with 19 bases sitting between them. Germline V gene data show CDR1 as DFQATT and CDR2 as SNEGSKA (reference sequence). CDR3 DNA: TGCAGTGCTAGGAAGCCCGGACAGAAGAGGACCGGGGAGCTGTTTTTT. Translated: CSARKPGQKRTGELFF.

This clonotype is classed as medium-sized. The chain joins TRBV6-1 to TRBJ2-7, with 9 bases identical to TRBD1. Germline V gene data show CDR1 as MNHNS and CDR2 as SASEGT. The CDR3 loop spans 15 amino acids. The V segment lost 0 bases and the J segment 3 bases; nucleotides outside the gene matches: 3. CDR3 nucleotide sequence: TGTGCCAGCAGTGAAGCGACAGGGGGGTACTACGAGCAGTACTTC. This encodes CASSEATGGYYEQYF.

This clonotype was seen many times. This rearrangement joins TRBV7-2 to TRBJ2-4; no definite D call. V lost 5 bases to trimming and J lost 0 bases, with 8 bases between them. CDR1 is SGHTA and CDR2 is FQGNSA in the germline V gene. This CDR3 has 14 amino acids. The CDR3 loop reads CASSPNLAKNIQYF. CDR3 in DNA: TGTGCCAGCAGCCCCAACCTAGCCAAAAACATTCAGTACTTC.

This clonotype is classed as medium-sized. The genes are TRBV6-2 or TRBV6-3 and TRBJ2-5; tentative D call: TRBD1 (5 bases). Germline loops: CDR1 MNHEY, CDR2 SVGEGT. The V gene lost 1 base and the J gene lost 9 bases, with 12 bases spanning the gap. The CDR3 runs to 13 residues. The CDR3 region is CASSYLQGLSQYF. CDR3 nucleotide sequence: TGTGCCAGCAGTTACTTGCAGGGTTTGTCCCAGTACTTC.

This sequence joins TRBV5-1 and TRBJ1-3; D gene unclear. The CDR3 runs to 14 residues. Germline V gives CDR1 SGHRS, CDR2 YFSETQ. Trimming took off 4 bases at V and 2 bases at J, with 10 bases between the two ends. DNA for the CDR3: TGCGCCAGCAGCCCCCTCGCAGCTGGAAACACCATATATTTT. Translation gives CASSPLAAGNTIYF.

This clonotype was counted at least ten times. This chain connects TRBV5-4 to TRBJ1-1; 7 bases align to TRBD1. The CDR3 length is 13 residues. The ends lost 2 bases at V and 10 bases at J; junction bases unmatched: 8. Germline CDR1 reads SGHNT; CDR2 reads YYREEE (reference sequence). In DNA, the CDR3 is TGTGCCAGCAGCTTTGGGACAGTTGATTTAGCTTTCTTT. Encoded protein: CASSFGTVDLAFF.

This clonotype has a count of ten or more. The chain links TRBV13 to TRBJ2-7; 7 nucleotides line up with TRBD1. The V segment lost 4 bases and the J segment 6 bases; nucleotides outside the gene matches: 9. The CDR3 has 14 residues. Germline-derived CDR1 and CDR2 are PRHDT and FYEKMQ (reference sequence). CDR3 in amino acids: CASSSTTGSTEQYF. CDR3 coding DNA: TGTGCCAGCAGCTCAACGACAGGGAGCACCGAGCAGTACTTC.

This clonotype is categorized as medium-sized (0.01 to 0.1%). The chain links TRBV29-1 to TRBJ1-1; no clear D gene. Trimming took 4 bases from V and 0 from J, leaving 9 bases between them. The CDR3 is 13 amino acids. Germline lookup yields CDR1 SQVTM and CDR2 ANQGSEA. CDR3 loop: CSVVRGLNTEAFF. The CDR3 DNA sequence: TGCAGCGTTGTACGCGGCCTGAACACTGAAGCTTTCTTT. The whole variable domain, filled in from reference TRBV29-1 and TRBJ1-1, reads SAVISQKPSRDICQRGTSLTIQCQVDSQVTMMFWYRQQPGQSLTLIATANQGSEATYESGFVIDKFPISRPNLTFSTLTVSNMSPEDSSIYLCSVVRGLNTEAFFGQGTRLTVV.